The source of this T cell receptor (beta chain) is a study of blood T cell repertoires in COVID-19. Overall study: PBMCs, B-cell-depleted T cells, or T cells were the source of the cDNA or gDNA that made up the material.

This CDR3 has 19 amino acids. V lost 7 bases and J lost 3; bases outside the gene matches: 22. CDR1 SGHTS and CDR2 YDEGEE come from the germline V gene. Authors' methods: Estimated nucleated cell counts came from reference gene primer amplification. The table came from immunoSEQ multiplex PCR; TCRdb's copy has only in-frame clones and leaves some out. Clonal size and the V and J genes are those of that table, whereas D and trimming came from the DNA. Counted here are about 210,000 clones, about 90% occurring once; the ten biggest clones make up roughly 1.2%. The sequence was collected from a man aged 30-40 years with acute or convalescent COVID-19. The rearrangement uses TRBV5-8 and TRBJ2-1, with TRBD2 matching over 7 bases. The sample was peripheral blood. CDR3 sequence reads: CASPLGLAEGSSLYNEQFF. The CDR3 nucleotides read TGTGCCAGCCCCTTGGGTCTAGCGGAAGGTTCAAGTCTCTACAATGAGCAGTTCTTC.